The following is a T cell receptor beta chain sequence with its context. Its antigen is not identified. This entry is derived from a study of T cell repertoires and Cas9 in healthy adults. About the study: CD4 and CD8 compartments: SpCas9-reactive T cells profiled for potency, cytotoxicity, lineage. Broader study findings: SpCas9-reactive regulatory T cells reportedly mitigated SpCas9-reactive effector T cells in vitro.

Libraries were prepared by immunoSEQ multiplex PCR; TCRdb keeps only in-frame clonotypes and omits some of them. The table has 20,000 to 25,000 clones, around 90% seen once. The specimen was CD4+ effector T cells (CD127+, CD25-, CD137-, CD154-) from PBMCs; culture status not recorded. The origin of this receptor is a human donor in good health.

This CDR3 reads CASSPLRDAHTF. The CDR3 DNA sequence: TGTGCCAGCAGCCCCCTCCGGGACGCCCACACCTTC. The rearrangement uses TRBV7-9 and TRBJ1-2, with D perhaps matching TRBD1 (5 bases). The germline CDR1 and CDR2 sequences are SEHNR and FQNEAQ (reference sequence). CDR3 length: 12 residues. V was shortened by 5 bases and J by 12 bases, with 16 bases between the two germline ends.